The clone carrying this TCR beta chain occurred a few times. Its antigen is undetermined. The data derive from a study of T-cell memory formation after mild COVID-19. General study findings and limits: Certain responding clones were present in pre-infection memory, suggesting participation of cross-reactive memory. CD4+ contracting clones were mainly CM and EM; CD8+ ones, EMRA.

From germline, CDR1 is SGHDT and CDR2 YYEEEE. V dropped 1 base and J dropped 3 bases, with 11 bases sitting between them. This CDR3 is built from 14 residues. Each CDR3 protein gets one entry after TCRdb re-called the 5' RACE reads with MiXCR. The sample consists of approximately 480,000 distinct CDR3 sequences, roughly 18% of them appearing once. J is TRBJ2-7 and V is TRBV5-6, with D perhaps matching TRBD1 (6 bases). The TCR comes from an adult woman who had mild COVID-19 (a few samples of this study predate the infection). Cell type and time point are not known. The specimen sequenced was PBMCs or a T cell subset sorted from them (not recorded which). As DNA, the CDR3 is TGTGCCAGCAGCTTGTCCGGACAGTTCTACGAGCAGTACTTC. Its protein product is CASSLSGQFYEQYF.